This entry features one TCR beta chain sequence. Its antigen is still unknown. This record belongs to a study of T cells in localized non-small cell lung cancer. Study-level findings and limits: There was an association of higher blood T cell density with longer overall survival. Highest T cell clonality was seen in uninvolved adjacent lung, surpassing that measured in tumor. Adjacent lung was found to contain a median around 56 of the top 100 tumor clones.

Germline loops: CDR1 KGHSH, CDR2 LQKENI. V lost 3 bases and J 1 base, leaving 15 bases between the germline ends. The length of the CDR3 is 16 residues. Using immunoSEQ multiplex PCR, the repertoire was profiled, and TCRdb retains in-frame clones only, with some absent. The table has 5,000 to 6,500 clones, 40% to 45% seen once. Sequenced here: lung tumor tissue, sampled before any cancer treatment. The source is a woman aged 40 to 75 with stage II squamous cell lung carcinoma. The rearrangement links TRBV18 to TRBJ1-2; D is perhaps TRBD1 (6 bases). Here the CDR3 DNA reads TGTGCCAGCTCACCCGGGGAGGCCAGGGGTAACTATGGCTACACCTTC. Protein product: CASSPGEARGNYGYTF.